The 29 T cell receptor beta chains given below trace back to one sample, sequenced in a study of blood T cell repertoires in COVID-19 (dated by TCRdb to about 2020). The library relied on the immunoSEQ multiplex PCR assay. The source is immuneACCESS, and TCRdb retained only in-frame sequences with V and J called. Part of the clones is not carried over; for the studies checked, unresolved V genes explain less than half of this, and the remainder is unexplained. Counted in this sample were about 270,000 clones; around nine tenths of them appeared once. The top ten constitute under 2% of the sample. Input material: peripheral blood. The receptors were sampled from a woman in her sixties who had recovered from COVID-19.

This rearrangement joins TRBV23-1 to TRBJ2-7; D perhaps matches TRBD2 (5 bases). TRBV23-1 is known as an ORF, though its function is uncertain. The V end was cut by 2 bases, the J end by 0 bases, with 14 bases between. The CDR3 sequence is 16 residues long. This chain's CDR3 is CASSQEVSGSSYEQYF. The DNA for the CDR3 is TGCGCCAGCAGTCAAGAGGTCTCTGGGAGCTCCTACGAGCAGTACTTC.

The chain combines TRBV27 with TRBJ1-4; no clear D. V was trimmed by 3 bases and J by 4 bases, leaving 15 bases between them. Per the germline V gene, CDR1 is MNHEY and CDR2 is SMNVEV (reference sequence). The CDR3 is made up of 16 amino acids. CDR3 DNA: TGTGCCAGCAGTTTCGCCCACGAGGCTGGTAATGAAAAACTGTTTTTT. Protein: CASSFAHEAGNEKLFF. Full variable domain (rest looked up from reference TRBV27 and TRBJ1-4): EAQVTQNPRYLITVTGKKLTVTCSQNMNHEYMSWYRQDPGLGLRQIYYSMNVEVTDKGDVPEGYKVSRKEKRNFPLILESPSPNQTSLYFCASSFAHEAGNEKLFFGSGTQLSVL.

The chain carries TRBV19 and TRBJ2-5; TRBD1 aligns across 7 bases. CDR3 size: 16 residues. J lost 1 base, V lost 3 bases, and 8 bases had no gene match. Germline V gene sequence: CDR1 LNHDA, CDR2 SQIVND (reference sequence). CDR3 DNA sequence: TGTGCCAGTAGTATCCTTTCCGGGACAGCCCAAGAGACCCAGTACTTC. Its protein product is CASSILSGTAQETQYF.

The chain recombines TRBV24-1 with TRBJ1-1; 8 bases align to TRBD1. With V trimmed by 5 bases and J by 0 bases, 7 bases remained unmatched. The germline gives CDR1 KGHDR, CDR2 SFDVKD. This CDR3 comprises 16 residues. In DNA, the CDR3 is TGTGCCACCAGTGCAGGGGGCAGGGGTTTGAACACTGAAGCTTTCTTT. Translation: CATSAGGRGLNTEAFF.

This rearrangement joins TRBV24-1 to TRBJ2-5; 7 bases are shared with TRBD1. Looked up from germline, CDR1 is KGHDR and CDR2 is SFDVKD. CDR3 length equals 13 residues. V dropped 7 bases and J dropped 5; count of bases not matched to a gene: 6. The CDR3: CATRGTVAETQYF. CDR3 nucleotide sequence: TGTGCCACCAGGGGGACAGTGGCTGAGACCCAGTACTTC.

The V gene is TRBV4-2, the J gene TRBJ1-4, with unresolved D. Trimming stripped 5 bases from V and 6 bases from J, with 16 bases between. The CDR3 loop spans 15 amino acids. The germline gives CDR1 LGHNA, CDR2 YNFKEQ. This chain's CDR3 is CASSSAVRTDEKLFF. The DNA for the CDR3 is TGTGCCAGCAGCTCTGCGGTGAGGACTGATGAAAAACTGTTTTTT.

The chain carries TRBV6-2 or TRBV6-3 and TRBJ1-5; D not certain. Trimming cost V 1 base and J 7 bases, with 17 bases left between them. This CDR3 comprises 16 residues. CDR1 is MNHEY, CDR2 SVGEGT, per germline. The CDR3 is CASSYYPGRPGQPQHF. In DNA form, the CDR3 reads TGTGCCAGCAGTTACTACCCCGGCAGGCCGGGGCAGCCCCAGCATTTT.

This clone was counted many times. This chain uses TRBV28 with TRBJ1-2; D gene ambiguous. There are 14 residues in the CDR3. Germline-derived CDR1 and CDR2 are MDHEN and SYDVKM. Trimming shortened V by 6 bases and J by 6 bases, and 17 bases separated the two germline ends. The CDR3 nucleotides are TGTGCCAGCAGCCAGACAAACCTCCTGAATGGCTACACCTTC. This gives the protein CASSQTNLLNGYTF.

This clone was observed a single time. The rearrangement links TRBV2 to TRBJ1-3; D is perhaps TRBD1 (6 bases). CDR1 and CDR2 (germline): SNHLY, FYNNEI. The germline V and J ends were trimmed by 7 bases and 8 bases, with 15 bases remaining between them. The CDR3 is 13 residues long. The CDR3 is CASTSGGRDTIYF. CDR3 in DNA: TGTGCCAGCACCTCGGGGGGCAGGGACACCATATATTTT.

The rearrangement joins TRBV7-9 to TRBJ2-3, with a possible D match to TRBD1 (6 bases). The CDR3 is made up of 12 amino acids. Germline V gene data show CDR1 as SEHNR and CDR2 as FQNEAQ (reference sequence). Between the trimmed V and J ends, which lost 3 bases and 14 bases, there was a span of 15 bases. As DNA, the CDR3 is TGTGCCAGCAGCTTTGGGGGCGGACGGACGTATTTT. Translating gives CASSFGGGRTYF.

The CDR3 region has the DNA TGTGCCAGTAGTGTAGGGAGCTTTAGAGCGAATGAGCAGTTCTTC. Translated: CASSVGSFRANEQFF. The chain recombines TRBV19 with TRBJ2-1; D might be TRBD2 (5 bases). CDR1 is LNHDA and CDR2 is SQIVND in the germline V gene (reference sequence). Trimming removed 5 bases from V and 7 bases from J, with 18 bases in between. The CDR3 sequence is 15 residues long.

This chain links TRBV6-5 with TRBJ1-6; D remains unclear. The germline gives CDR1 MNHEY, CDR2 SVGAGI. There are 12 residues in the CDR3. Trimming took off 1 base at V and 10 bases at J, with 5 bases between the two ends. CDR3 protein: CASSYWPSPLHF. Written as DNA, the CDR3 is TGTGCCAGCAGTTACTGGCCGTCACCCCTCCACTTT.

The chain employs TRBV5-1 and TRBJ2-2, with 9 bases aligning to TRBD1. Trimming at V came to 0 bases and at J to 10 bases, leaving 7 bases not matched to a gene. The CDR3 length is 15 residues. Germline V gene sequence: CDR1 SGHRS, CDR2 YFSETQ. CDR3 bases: TGCGCCAGCAGCTTGGTCCAACAGGGGGCTAAGGAGCTGTTTTTT. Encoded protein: CASSLVQQGAKELFF.

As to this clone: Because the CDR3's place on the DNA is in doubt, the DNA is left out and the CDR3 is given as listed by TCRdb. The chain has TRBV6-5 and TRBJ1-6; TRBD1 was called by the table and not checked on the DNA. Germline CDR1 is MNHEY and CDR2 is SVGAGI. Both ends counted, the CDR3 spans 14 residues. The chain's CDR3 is CASSSSTGGMPLHF.

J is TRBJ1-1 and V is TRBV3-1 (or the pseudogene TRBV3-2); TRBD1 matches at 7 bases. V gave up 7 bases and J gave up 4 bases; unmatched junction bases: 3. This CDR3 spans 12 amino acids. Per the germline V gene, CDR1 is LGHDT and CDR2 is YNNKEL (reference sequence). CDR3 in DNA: TGTGCCAGCAACTACAGGGGCACTGAAGCTTTCTTT. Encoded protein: CASNYRGTEAFF.

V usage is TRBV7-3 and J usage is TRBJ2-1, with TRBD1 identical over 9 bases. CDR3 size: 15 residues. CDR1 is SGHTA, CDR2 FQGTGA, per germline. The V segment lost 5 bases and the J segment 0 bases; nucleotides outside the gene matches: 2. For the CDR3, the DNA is TGTGCCAGCAGCGGACAGGGGAGCTCCTACAATGAGCAGTTCTTC. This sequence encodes CASSGQGSSYNEQFF.

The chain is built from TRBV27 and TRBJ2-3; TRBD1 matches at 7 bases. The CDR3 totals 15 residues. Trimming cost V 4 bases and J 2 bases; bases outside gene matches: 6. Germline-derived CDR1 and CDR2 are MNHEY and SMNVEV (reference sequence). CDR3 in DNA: TGTGCCAGCAGTTCACAACAGGGGTACACAGATACGCAGTATTTT. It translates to CASSSQQGYTDTQYF.

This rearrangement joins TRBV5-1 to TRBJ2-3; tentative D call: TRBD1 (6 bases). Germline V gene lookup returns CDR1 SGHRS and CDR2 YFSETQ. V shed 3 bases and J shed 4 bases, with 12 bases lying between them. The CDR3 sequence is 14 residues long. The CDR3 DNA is TGCGCCAGCAGCTACACAGGGATCGCAGATACGCAGTATTTT. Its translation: CASSYTGIADTQYF.

The DNA of the CDR3 is TGTGCCAGCAGCAGGCGAACCGGGACAGGGCTGGATGAGCAGTACTTC. Translation: CASSRRTGTGLDEQYF. The chain is built from TRBV5-4 and TRBJ2-7, with TRBD1 identical over 9 bases. The CDR3 has 16 amino acids. V was clipped by 4 bases and J by 7 bases; unmatched bases: 15. Germline loops: CDR1 SGHNT, CDR2 YYREEE (reference sequence).

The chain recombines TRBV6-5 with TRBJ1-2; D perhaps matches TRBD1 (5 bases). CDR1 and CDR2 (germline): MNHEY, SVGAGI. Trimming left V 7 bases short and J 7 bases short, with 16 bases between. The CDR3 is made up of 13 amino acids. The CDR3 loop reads CASTRGAGAGYTF. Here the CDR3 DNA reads TGTGCCAGCACCCGAGGGGCGGGAGCTGGCTACACCTTC.

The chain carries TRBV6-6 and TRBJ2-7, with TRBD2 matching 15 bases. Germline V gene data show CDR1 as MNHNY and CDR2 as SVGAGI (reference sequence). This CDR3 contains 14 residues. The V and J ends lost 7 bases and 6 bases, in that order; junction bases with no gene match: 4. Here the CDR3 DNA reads TGTGCCAGCATCCTGGGACTAGCGGGGGGCGAGCAGTACTTC. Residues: CASILGLAGGEQYF.

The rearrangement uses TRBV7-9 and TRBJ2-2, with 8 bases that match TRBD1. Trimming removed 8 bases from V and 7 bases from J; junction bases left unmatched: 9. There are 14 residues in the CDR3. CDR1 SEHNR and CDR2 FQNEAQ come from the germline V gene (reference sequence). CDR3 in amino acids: CASGPRGQGGELFF. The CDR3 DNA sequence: TGTGCCAGCGGGCCCAGGGGGCAGGGCGGGGAGCTGTTTTTT.

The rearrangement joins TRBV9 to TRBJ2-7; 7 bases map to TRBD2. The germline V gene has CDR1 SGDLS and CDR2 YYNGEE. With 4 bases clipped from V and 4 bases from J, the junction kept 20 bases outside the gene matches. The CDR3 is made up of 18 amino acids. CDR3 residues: CASSPEGSRRGIPYEQYF. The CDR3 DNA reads TGTGCCAGCAGCCCAGAGGGGTCCCGGCGGGGGATTCCGTACGAGCAGTACTTC.

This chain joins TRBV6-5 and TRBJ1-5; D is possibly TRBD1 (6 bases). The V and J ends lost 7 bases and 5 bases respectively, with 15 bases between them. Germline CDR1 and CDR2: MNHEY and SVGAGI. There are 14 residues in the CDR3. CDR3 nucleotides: TGTGCCAGCACCCCTCGGGGGGCTGATCAGCCCCAGCATTTT. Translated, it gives CASTPRGADQPQHF.

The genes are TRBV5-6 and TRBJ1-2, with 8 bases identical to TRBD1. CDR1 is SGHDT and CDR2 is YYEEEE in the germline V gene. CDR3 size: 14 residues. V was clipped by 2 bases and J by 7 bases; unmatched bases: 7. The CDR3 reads CASSFESGGFGYTF. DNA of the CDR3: TGTGCCAGCAGCTTTGAATCAGGGGGCTTTGGCTACACCTTC.

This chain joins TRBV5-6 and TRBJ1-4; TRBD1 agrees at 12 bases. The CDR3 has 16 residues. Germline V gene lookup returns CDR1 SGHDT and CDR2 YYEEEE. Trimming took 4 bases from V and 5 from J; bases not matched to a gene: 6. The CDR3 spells CASSRGTGGKNEKLFF. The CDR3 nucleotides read TGTGCCAGCAGCCGCGGGACAGGGGGCAAAAATGAAAAACTGTTTTTT.

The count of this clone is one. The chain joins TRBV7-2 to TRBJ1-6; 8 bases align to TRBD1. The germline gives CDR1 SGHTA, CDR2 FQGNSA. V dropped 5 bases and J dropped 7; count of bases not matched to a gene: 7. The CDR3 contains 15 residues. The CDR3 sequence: CASSPFGTGNSPLHF. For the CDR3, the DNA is TGTGCCAGCAGCCCGTTCGGGACAGGAAATTCACCCCTCCACTTT. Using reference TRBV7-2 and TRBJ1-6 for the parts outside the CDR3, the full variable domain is GAGVSQSPSNKVTEKGKDVELRCDPISGHTALYWYRQSLGQGLEFLIYFQGNSAPDKSGLPSDRFSAERTGGSVSTLTIQRTQQEDSAVYLCASSPFGTGNSPLHFGNGTRLTVT.

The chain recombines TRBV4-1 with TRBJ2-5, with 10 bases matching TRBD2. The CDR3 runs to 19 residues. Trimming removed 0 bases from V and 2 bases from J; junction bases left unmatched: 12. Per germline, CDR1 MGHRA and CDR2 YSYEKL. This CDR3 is CASSQDRASGGVEQETQYF. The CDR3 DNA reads TGCGCCAGCAGCCAAGATCGGGCTAGCGGGGGCGTTGAGCAAGAGACCCAGTACTTC.

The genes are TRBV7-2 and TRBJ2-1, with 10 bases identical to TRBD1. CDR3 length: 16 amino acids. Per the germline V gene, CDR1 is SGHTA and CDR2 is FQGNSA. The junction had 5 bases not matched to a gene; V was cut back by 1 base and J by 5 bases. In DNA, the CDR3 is TGTGCCAGCAGCTTAGGGGAGGGACAGGGGCACAATGAGCAGTTCTTC. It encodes CASSLGEGQGHNEQFF.